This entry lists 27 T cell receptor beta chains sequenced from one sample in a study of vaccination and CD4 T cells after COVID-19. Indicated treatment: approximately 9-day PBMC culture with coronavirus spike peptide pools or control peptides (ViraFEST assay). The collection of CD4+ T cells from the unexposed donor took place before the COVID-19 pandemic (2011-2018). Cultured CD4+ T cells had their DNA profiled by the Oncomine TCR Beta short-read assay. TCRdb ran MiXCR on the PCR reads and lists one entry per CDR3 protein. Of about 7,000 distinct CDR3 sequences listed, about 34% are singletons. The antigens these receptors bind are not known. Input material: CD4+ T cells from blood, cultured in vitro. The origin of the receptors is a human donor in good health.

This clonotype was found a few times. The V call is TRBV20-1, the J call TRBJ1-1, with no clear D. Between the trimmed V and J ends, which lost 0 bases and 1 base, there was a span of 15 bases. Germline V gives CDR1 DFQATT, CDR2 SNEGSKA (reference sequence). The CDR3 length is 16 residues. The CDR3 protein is CSARDLRSQSNTEAFF. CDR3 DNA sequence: TGCAGTGCTAGAGATCTAAGAAGTCAGTCGAACACTGAAGCTTTCTTT.

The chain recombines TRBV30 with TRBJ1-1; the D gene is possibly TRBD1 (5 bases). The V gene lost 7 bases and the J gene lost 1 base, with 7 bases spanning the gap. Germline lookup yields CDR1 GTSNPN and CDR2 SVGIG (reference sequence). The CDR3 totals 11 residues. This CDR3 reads CAYGQNTEAFF. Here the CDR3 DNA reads TGTGCCTACGGACAGAACACTGAAGCTTTCTTT.

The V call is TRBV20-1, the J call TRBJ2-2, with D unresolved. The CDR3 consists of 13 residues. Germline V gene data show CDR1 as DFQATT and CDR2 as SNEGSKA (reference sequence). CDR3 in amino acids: CSVNEQLTGELFF. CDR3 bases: TGCAGCGTTAACGAGCAACTCACCGGGGAGCTGTTTTTT.

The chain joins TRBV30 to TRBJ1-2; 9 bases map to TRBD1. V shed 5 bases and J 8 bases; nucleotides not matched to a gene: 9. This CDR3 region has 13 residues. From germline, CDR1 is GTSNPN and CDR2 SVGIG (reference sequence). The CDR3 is CAWDSTGGDGYTF. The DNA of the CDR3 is TGTGCCTGGGACTCAACAGGGGGCGACGGCTACACCTTC.

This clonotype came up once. The chain's CDR3 is CASSFHSGQGSNEQFF. CDR3 nucleotide sequence: TGTGCCAGCAGCTTCCATTCGGGACAGGGATCCAATGAGCAGTTCTTC. The gene calls are TRBV7-2 and TRBJ2-1, with 9 bases that match TRBD1. V gave up 3 bases and J gave up 6 bases; unmatched junction bases: 9. The CDR3 is 16 residues long. Looked up from germline, CDR1 is SGHTA and CDR2 is FQGNSA.

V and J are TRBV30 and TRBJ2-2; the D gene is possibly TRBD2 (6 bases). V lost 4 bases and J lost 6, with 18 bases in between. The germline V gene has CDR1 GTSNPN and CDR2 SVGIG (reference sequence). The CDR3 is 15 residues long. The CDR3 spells CAWTRLVDGSGELFF. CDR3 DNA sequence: TGTGCCTGGACCAGACTAGTGGATGGGTCCGGGGAGCTGTTTTTT.

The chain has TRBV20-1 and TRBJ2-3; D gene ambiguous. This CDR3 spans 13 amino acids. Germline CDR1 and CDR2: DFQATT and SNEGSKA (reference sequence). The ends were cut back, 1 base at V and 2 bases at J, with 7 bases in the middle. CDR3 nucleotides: TGCAGTGCTAGAGTTCATACCACAGATACGCAGTATTTT. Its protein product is CSARVHTTDTQYF.

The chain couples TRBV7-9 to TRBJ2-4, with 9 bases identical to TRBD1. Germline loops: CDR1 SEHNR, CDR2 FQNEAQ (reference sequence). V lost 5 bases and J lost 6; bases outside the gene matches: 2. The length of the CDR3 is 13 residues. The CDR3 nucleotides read TGTGCCAGCAGCCTGGGACAGGGAAACATTCAGTACTTC. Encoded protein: CASSLGQGNIQYF.

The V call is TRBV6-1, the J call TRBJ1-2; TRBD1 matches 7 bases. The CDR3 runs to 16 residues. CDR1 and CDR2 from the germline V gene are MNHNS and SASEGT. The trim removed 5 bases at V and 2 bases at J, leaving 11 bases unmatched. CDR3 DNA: TGTGCCAGCAGTCTTAAGGGGGCCTTCATGAACTATGGCTACACCTTC. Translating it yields CASSLKGAFMNYGYTF.

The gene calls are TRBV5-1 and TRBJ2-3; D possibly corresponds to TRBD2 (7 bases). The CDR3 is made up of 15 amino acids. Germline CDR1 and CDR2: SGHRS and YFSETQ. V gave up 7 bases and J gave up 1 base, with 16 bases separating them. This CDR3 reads CASGIGGQRTDTQYF. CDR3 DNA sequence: TGCGCCAGCGGAATCGGGGGGCAACGCACAGATACGCAGTATTTT.

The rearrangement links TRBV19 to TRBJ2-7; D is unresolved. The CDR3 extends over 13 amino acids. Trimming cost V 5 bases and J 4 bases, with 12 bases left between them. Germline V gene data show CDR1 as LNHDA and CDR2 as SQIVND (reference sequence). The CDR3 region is CASSVDPDYEQYF. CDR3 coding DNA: TGTGCCAGTAGTGTGGACCCCGATTACGAGCAGTACTTC.

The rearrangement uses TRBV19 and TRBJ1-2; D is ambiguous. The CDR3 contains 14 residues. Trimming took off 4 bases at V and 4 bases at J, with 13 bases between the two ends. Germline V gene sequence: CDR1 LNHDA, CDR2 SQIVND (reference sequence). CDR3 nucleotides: TGTGCCAGTAGTACCCCGGGTAACCTCTATGGCTACACCTTC. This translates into CASSTPGNLYGYTF.

CDR3 amino acids: CASSHDRGIPLFGYTF. The CDR3 nucleotides are TGTGCCAGCAGCCACGACAGGGGAATTCCCTTATTTGGCTACACCTTC. The chain recombines TRBV14 with TRBJ1-2; 8 nucleotides match TRBD1. The V and J ends lost 3 bases and 7 bases, in that order; junction bases with no gene match: 13. Germline CDR1 is SGHDN and CDR2 is FVKESK. The CDR3 sequence is 16 residues long.

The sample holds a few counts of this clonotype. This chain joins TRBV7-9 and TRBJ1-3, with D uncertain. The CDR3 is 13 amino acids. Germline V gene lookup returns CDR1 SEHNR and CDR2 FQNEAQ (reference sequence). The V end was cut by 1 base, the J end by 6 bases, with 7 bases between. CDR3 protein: CASSLEELNTIYF. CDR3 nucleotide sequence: TGTGCCAGCAGCTTAGAGGAATTAAACACCATATATTTT.

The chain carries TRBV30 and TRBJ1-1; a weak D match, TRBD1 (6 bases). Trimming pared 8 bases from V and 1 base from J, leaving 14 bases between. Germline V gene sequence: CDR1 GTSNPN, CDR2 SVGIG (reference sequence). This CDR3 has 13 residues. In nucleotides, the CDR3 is TGTGCCGGAGGGGGACCGGGGAACACTGAAGCTTTCTTT. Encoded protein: CAGGGPGNTEAFF.

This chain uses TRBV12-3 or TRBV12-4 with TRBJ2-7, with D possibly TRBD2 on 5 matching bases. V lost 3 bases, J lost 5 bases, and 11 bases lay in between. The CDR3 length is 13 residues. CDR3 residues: CASSLKGVHEQYF. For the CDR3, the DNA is TGTGCCAGCAGTTTGAAGGGAGTTCACGAGCAGTACTTC.

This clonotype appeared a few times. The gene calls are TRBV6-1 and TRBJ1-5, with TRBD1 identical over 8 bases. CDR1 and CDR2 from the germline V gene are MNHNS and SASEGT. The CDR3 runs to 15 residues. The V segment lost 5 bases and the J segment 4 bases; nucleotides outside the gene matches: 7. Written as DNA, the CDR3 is TGTGCCAGCAGTCCAGGGGGCGCAGATAATCAGCCCCAGCATTTT. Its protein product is CASSPGGADNQPQHF.

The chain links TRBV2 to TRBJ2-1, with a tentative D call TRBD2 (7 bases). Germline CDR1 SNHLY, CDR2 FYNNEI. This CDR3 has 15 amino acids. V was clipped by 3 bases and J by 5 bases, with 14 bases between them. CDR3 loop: CASSDGRGGDNEQFF. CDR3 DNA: TGTGCCAGCAGTGATGGGAGGGGGGGGGACAATGAGCAGTTCTTC.

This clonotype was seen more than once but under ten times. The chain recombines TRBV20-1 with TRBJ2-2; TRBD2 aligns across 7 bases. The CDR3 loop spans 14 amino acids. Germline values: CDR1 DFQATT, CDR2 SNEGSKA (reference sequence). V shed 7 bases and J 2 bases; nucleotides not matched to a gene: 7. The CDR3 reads CSGRGDPNTGELFF. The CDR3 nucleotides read TGCAGTGGCCGGGGGGATCCCAACACCGGGGAGCTGTTTTTT.

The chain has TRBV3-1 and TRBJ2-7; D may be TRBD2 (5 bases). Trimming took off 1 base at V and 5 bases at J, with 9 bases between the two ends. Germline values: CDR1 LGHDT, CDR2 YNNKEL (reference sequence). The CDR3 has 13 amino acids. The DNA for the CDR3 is TGTGCCAGCAGCCAAGGAGAGGGCCACGAGCAGTACTTC. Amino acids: CASSQGEGHEQYF.

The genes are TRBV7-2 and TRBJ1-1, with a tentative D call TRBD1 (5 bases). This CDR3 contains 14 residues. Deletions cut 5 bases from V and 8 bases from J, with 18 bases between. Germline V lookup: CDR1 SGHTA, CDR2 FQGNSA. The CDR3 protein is CASSQGGVGREAFF. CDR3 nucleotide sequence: TGTGCCAGCAGCCAGGGAGGGGTGGGAAGAGAAGCTTTCTTT.

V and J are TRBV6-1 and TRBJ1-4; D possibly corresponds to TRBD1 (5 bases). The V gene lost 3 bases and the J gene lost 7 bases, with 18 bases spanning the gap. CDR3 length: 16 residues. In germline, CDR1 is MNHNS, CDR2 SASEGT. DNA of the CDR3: TGTGCCAGCAGTGAGGCACCAGGGTACGGCGGTGAAAAACTGTTTTTT. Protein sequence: CASSEAPGYGGEKLFF.

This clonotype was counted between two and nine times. The CDR3: CASSDRLNTEAFF. The CDR3 coding sequence is TGTGCCAGCAGTGATAGGTTGAACACTGAAGCTTTCTTT. The chain couples TRBV2 to TRBJ1-1; D is uncertain. The length of the CDR3 is 13 residues. From germline, CDR1 is SNHLY and CDR2 FYNNEI. V was trimmed by 3 bases and J by 0 bases, leaving 5 bases between them.

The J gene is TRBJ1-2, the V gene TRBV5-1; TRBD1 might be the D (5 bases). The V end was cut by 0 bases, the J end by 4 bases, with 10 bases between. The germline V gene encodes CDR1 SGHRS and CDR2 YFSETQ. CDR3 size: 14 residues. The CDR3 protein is CASSLGDGRYGYTF. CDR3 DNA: TGCGCCAGCAGCTTGGGGGACGGACGCTATGGCTACACCTTC.

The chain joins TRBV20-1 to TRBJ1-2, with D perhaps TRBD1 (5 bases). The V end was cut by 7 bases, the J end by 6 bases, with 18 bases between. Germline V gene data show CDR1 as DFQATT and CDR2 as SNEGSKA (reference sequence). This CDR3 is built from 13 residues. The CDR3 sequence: CSVPSLRGDGYTF. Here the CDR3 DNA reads TGCAGTGTACCGTCTCTACGAGGGGATGGCTACACCTTC.

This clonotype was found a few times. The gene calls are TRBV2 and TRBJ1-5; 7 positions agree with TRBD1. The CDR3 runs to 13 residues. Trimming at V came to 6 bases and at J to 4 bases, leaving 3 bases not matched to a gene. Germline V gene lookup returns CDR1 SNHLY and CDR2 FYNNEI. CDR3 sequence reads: CASRTTGNQPQHF. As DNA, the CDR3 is TGTGCCAGCAGGACGACAGGGAATCAGCCCCAGCATTTT.

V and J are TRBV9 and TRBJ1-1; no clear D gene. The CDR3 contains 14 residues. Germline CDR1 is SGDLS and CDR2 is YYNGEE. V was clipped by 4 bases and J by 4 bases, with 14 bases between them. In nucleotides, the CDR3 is TGTGCCAGCAGCCCCCGCTGGGTAGGCACTGAAGCTTTCTTT. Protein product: CASSPRWVGTEAFF.